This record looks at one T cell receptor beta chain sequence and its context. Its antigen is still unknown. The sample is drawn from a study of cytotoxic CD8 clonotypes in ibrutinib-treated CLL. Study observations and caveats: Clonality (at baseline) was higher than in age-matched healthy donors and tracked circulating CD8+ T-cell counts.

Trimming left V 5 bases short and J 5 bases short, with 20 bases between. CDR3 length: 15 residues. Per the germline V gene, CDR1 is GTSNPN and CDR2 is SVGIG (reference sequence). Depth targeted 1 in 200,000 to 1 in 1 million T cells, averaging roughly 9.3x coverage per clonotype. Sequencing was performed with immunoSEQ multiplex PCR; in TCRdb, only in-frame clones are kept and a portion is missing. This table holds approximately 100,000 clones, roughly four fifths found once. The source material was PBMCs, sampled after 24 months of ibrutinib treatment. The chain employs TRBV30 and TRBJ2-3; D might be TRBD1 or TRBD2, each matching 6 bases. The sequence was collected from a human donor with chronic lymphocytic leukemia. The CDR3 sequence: CAWERGAGPRDTQYF. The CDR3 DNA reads TGTGCCTGGGAGAGGGGGGCGGGACCGAGAGATACGCAGTATTTT. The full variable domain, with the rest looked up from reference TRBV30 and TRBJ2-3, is SQTIHQWPATLVQPVGSPLSLECTVEGTSNPNLYWYRQAAGRGLQLLFYSVGIGQISSEVPQNLSASRPQDRQFILSSKKLLLSDSGFYLCAWERGAGPRDTQYFGPGTRLTVL.